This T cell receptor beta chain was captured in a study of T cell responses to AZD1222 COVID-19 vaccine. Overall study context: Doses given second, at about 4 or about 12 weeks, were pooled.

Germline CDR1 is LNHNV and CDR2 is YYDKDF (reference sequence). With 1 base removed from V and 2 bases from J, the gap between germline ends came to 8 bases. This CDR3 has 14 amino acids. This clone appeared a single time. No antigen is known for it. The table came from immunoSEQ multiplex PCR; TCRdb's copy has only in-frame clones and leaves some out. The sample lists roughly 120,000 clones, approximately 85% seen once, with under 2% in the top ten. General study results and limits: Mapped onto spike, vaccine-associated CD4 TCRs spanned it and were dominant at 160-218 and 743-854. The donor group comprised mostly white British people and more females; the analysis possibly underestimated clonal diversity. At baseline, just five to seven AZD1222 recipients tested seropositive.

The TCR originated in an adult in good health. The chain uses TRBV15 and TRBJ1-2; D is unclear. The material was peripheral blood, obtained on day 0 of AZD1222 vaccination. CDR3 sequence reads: CATSRAEKNYGYTF. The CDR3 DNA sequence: TGTGCCACCAGCAGAGCGGAAAAGAACTATGGCTACACCTTC.